This T cell receptor beta chain came from a study of CD8 T cells in Susac syndrome. Study-level background: Patients with Susac syndrome had blood drawn and were at that point therapy-naive, on corticosteroids, or on intravenous immunoglobulin alone.

The germline V and J ends were trimmed by 4 bases and 0 bases, with 6 bases remaining between them. The CDR3 sequence is 13 residues long. Germline V lookup: CDR1 DFQATT, CDR2 SNEGSKA (reference sequence). Random hexamers were used to reverse transcribe the RNA input (about 0.5 to 1 ug). Using its own MiXCR run on the immunoSEQ multiplex PCR reads, TCRdb lists one record per CDR3 protein. The table records some 110,000 distinct CDR3 sequences, roughly 94% of them present only once. Purification of the CD8+ and CD4+ T cells relied on negative isolation, and TEMRA cells underwent FACS enrichment. The sequenced sample was CD8+ T cells from PBMCs. This clonotype was sampled from a human donor with Susac syndrome. V is TRBV20-1 and J is TRBJ2-2; no clear D. CDR3 protein: CSAIVANTGELFF. The DNA for the CDR3 is TGCAGTGCTATCGTCGCGAACACCGGGGAGCTGTTTTTT.